Presented here are 3 T cell receptor beta chains from one specimen sequenced in a study of Ad26.COV2.S vaccination and SARS-CoV-2 variants. Profiled with immunoSEQ multiplex PCR; TCRdb holds only in-frame clones, not every one. Altogether a few hundred thousand clones are present, about 91% being singletons, with the ten largest covering 1.9%. The treatment here: roughly 20 received Ad26.COV2.S at low or high dose, single or two shots; 5 received placebo; per-sample allocation not given. Samples came from day 63 after the first vaccine or placebo injection. The sample consisted of peripheral blood, taken in a trial of Ad26.COV2.S vaccine versus placebo. The source is a person aged 18-65 years who received the Ad26.COV2.S COVID-19 vaccine or a placebo.

The V gene is TRBV5-1, the J gene TRBJ2-1; D remains unclear. V was trimmed by 4 bases and J by 0 bases, leaving 14 bases between them. Germline V CDR1 and CDR2: SGHRS, YFSETQ. This CDR3 is 16 amino acids long. The CDR3 DNA sequence: TGCGCCAGCAGCCCTACAGCTAGATTCTCCTACAATGAGCAGTTCTTC. This codes for CASSPTARFSYNEQFF.

The rearrangement uses TRBV3-1 (or the pseudogene TRBV3-2) and TRBJ1-1; D may be TRBD1 (5 bases). The CDR3 has 14 amino acids. The germline CDR1 and CDR2 sequences are LGHDT and YNNKEL (reference sequence). V was clipped by 1 base and J by 4 bases, with 10 bases between them. The CDR3 protein is CASSQGGWGTEAFF. The CDR3 DNA sequence: TGTGCCAGCAGCCAAGGGGGGTGGGGCACTGAAGCTTTCTTT.

The CDR3 DNA sequence: TGTGCCAGCAGCTTGCCACTAGCGAGGATGGGAGATACGCAGTATTTT. It specifies CASSLPLARMGDTQYF. This chain uses TRBV11-2 with TRBJ2-3, with TRBD2 matching over 7 bases. After removal of 3 bases from V and 5 bases from J, the junction contained 11 bases not matched to a gene. The CDR3 runs to 16 residues. Germline V lookup: CDR1 SGHAT, CDR2 FQNNGV.